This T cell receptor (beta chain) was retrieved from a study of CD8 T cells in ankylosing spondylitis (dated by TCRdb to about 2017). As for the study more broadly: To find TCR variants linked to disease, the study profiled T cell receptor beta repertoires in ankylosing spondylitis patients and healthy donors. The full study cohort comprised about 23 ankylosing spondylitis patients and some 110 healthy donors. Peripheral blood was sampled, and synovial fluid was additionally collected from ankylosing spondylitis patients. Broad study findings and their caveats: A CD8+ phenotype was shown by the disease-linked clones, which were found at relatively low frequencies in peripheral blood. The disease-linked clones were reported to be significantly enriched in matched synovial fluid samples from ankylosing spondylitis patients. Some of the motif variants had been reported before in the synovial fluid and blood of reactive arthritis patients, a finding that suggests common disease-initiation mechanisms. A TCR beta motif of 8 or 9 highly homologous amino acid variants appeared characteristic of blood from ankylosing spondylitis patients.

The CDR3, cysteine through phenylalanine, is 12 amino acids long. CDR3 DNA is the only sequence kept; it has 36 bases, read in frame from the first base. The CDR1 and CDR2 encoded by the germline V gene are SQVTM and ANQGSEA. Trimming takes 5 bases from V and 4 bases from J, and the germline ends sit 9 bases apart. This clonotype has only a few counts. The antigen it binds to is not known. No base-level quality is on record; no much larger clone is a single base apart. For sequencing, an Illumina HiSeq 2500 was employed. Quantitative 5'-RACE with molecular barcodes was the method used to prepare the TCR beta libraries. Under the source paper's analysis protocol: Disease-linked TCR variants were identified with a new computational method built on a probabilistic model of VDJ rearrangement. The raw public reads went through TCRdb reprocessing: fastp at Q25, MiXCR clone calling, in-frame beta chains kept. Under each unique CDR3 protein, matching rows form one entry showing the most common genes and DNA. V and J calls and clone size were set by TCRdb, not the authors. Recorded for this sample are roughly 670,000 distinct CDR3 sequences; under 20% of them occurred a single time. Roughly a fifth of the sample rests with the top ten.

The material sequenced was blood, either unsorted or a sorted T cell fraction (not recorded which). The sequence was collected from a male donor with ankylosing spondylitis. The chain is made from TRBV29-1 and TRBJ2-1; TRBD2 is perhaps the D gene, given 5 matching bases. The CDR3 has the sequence CSVSGVYNEQFF. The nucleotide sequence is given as TGCAGCGTTTCCGGGGTATACAATGAGCAGTTCTTC.